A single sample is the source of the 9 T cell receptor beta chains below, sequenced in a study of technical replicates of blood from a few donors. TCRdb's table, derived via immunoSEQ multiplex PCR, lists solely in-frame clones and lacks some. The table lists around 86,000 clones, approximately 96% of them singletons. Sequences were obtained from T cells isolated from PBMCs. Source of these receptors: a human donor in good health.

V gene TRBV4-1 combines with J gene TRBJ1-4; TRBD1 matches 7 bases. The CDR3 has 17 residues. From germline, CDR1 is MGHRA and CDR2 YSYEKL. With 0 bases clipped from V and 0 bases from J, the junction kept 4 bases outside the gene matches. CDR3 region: CASSQERTGPTNEKLFF. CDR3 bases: TGCGCCAGCAGCCAAGAGAGGACAGGACCAACTAATGAAAAACTGTTTTTT.

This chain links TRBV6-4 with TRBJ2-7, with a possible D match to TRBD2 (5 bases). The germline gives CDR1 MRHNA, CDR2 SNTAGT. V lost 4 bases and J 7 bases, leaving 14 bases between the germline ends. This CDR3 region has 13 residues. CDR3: CASSAGPSGEQYF. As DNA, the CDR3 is TGTGCCAGCAGTGCGGGCCCCTCGGGAGAGCAGTACTTC.

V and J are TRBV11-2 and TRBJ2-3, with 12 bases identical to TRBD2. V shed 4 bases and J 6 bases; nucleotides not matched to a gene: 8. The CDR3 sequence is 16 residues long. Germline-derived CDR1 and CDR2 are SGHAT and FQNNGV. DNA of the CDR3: TGTGCCAGCAGCTCGGGACTAGCGGGTCGCTTGGATACGCAGTATTTT. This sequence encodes CASSSGLAGRLDTQYF.

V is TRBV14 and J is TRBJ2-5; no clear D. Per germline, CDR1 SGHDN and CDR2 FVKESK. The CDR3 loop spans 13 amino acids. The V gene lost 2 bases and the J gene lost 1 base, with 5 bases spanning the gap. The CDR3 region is CASSQNSQETQYF. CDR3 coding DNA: TGTGCCAGCAGCCAAAACAGCCAAGAGACCCAGTACTTC.

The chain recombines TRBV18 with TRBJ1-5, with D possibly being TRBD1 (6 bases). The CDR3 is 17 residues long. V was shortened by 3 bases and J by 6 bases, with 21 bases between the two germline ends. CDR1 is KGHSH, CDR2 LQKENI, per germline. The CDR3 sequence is CASSPRGVAGDSQPQHF. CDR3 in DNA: TGTGCCAGCTCACCTAGGGGCGTGGCAGGGGATTCTCAGCCCCAGCATTTT.

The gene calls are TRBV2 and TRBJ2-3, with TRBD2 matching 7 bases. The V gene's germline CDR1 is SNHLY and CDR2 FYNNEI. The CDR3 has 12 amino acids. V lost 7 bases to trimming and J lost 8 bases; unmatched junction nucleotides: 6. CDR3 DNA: TGTGCCAGCAATCCGGAGCGGGGTACGCAGTATTTT. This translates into CASNPERGTQYF.

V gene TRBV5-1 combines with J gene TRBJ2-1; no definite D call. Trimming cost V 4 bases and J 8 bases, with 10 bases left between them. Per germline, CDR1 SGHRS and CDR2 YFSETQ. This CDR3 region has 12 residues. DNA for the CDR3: TGCGCCAGCAGCCTAACGTCCCATGAGCAGTTCTTC. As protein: CASSLTSHEQFF.

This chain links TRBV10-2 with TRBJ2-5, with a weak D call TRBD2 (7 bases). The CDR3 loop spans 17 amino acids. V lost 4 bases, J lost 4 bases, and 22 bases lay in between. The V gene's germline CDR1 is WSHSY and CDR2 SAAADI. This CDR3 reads CASSGEEGGGLVETQYF. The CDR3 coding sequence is TGCGCCAGCAGTGGTGAGGAGGGAGGGGGGCTCGTAGAGACCCAGTACTTC.

CDR3 in DNA: TGCGCCAGCAGCTTGGTGGGCAGCCTCTCTGGAAACACCATATATTTT. Its protein is CASSLVGSLSGNTIYF. J is TRBJ1-3 and V is TRBV5-1; the D is unclear. V lost 0 bases, J lost 0 bases, and 10 bases lay in between. The germline gives CDR1 SGHRS, CDR2 YFSETQ. The CDR3 has 16 amino acids.